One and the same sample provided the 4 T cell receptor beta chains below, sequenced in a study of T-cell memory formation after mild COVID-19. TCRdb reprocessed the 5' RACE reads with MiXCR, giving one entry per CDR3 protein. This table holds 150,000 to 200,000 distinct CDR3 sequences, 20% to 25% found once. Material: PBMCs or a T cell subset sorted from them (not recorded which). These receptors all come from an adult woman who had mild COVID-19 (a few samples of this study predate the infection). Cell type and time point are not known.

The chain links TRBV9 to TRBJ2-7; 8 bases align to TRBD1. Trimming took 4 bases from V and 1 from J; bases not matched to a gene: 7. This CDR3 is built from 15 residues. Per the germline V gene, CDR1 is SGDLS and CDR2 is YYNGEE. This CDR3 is CASSPSGQASYEQYF. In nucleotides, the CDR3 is TGTGCCAGCAGCCCCTCGGGACAGGCGTCCTACGAGCAGTACTTC.

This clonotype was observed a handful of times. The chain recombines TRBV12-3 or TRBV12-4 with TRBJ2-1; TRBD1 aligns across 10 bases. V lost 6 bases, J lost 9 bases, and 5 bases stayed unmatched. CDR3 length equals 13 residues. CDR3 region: CASRGTGESEQFF. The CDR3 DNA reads TGTGCCAGCAGGGGGACAGGGGAAAGTGAGCAGTTCTTC.

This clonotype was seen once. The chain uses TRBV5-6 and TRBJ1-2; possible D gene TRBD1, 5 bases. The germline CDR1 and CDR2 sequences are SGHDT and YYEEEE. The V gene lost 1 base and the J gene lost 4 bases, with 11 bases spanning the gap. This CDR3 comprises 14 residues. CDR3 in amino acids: CASSLSWGSYGYTF. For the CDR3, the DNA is TGTGCCAGCAGCTTGTCATGGGGCAGCTATGGCTACACCTTC.

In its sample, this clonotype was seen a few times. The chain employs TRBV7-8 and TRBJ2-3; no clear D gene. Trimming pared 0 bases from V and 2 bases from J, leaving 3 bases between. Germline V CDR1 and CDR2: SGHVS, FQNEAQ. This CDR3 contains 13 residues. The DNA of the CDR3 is TGTGCCAGCAGCTTAGCGCTCACAGATACGCAGTATTTT. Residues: CASSLALTDTQYF.